This TCR beta chain was captured in a study of Graves' ophthalmopathy and Graves' hyperthyroidism. Notes on the study in general: Blood contained most expanded thyroid clonotypes exceeding 0.001 frequency. Ophthalmopathy progression was predicted by the model at less than 71% sensitivity and about 79% specificity.

Turning to this clonotype: The antigen is undetermined. It may be a read error: a sequence one base away is much more abundant.

Amplified material comprised TCR beta CDR3 regions derived from RNA transcripts. HTBI-primed first-round RT-PCR preceded second-round multiplex PCR. TCRdb recomputed calls from the multiplex PCR reads with MiXCR, one row per CDR3 protein. The sample lists about 500,000 distinct CDR3 sequences; 13% to 15% were seen once. The diagnosis combined clinical symptoms, thyroxine, TRAb, thyroid ultrasound and orbital computed tomography scans. PBMCs originated in 10 ml of fresh peripheral blood. The junction had 8 bases not matched to a gene; V was cut back by 8 bases and J by 3 bases. The germline V gene has CDR1 MDHEN and CDR2 SYDVKM. The CDR3 sequence is 14 residues long.

This receptor was identified in a woman aged 25-40 years with Graves' ophthalmopathy. The chain links TRBV28 to TRBJ2-7, with TRBD2 identical over 9 bases. The material sequenced was blood. The CDR3 DNA reads TGTGCCAGCTGGCCAGCGGGGGGCGTCTACGAGCAGTACTTC. Protein: CASWPAGGVYEQYF.